The present T cell receptor (beta chain) was sequenced within a study of blood T cell repertoires in COVID-19. Per germline, CDR1 LNHDA and CDR2 SQIVND (reference sequence). The germline V and J ends were trimmed by 5 bases and 6 bases, with 14 bases remaining between them. The CDR3 sequence is 14 residues long. Participants were aged about 18 to 90 years, lived in 20 to 30 US areas, and enrolled virtually. Clinical history as reported by participants underpinned cohort assignment. Among Cohort 3 donors, those recovered had two negative PCRs, clearance, or symptom resolution. In the original analysis: Researchers report that nucleated cell counts were estimated from reference gene primer amplification. Sequencing was performed with immunoSEQ multiplex PCR; in TCRdb, only in-frame clones are kept and a portion is missing. V and J calls and clone size are those listed in that table; D and trimming were worked out from the DNA. The sample has over 350,000 clones, around nine tenths seen once.

This TCR derives from a woman between 18 and 29 years old who had recovered from COVID-19. The sequenced sample consisted of PBMCs or T cells enriched from blood (not recorded which). This rearrangement joins TRBV19 to TRBJ1-5; D may be TRBD1 (6 bases). CDR3 nucleotide sequence: TGTGCCAGTAGTTTAGGCAGGGGAATTCAGCCCCAGCATTTT. This translates into CASSLGRGIQPQHF.